This T cell receptor beta chain originates from a study of T cell responses to AZD1222 COVID-19 vaccine. At the level of the study: Second-dose intervals of approximately 4 or approximately 12 weeks were pooled.

The germline CDR1 and CDR2 sequences are SGHDT and YYEEEE. The CDR3 is 13 amino acids. Trimming stripped 0 bases from V and 4 bases from J, with 5 bases between. Using immunoSEQ multiplex PCR, the repertoire was profiled, and TCRdb retains in-frame clones only, with some absent. The data show 90,000 to 100,000 clones, around 89% seen once. The sequence was collected from an adult in good health. The chain links TRBV5-6 to TRBJ1-5; D is uncertain. The source was peripheral blood, collected on day 0 of AZD1222 vaccination. CDR3: CASSLGINQPQHF. DNA for the CDR3: TGTGCCAGCAGCTTGGGGATAAATCAGCCCCAGCATTTT.